Listed below are T cell receptor beta chains from one sample, sequenced in a study of Tregs in tolerant kidney transplant recipients. Method: immunoSEQ multiplex PCR; TCRdb's copy keeps in-frame clones and lacks some. The table shows 90,000 or so clones, with over 85% occurring only once. The input for sequencing was CD4+ T cells from blood (PBMCs), taken 12 months after the transplant. The source is a human patient who received a combined kidney and bone marrow transplant. Some T cells may have originated in the graft donor. Each CDR3 is given with its conserved first and last residue. A D gene is named only where the DNA matches it firmly. Size tells how often a clone was seen (once, few, many) or the class of an expanded clone, and some rows leave it out.

NA,TRBV11-3,TRBJ2-7,TRBD1,CASSSRTGGSEQYF,TGTGCCAGCAGCTCACGGACAGGGGGTAGCGAGCAGTACTTC
NA,TRBV11-2,TRBJ1-4,TRBD1,CASSYPFWRGREKLFF,TGTGCCAGCAGCTATCCCTTTTGGAGGGGGCGGGAAAAACTGTTTTTT
NA,TRBV7-9,TRBJ2-1,NA,CASSLGAGTEQFF,TGTGCCAGCAGCTTAGGTGCGGGAACTGAGCAGTTCTTC
once,TRBV5-4,TRBJ1-6,NA,CASSFQGSYNSPLHF,TGTGCCAGCAGCTTTCAGGGGTCCTATAATTCACCCCTCCACTTT
NA,TRBV27,TRBJ2-7,TRBD2,CASSLRAGAYEQYF,TGTGCCAGCAGTTTGAGGGCGGGGGCCTACGAGCAGTACTTC
NA,TRBV19,TRBJ2-7,NA,CASSFSGAYEQYF,TGTGCCAGTAGTTTTTCGGGAGCCTACGAGCAGTACTTC
NA,TRBV2,TRBJ2-2,NA,CASIRTATGELFF,TGTGCCAGCATCCGGACAGCTACCGGGGAGCTGTTTTTT
NA,TRBV10-3,TRBJ1-4,TRBD1,CAISEGQGYRDNEKLFF,TGTGCCATCAGTGAGGGACAGGGATATAGGGATAATGAAAAACTGTTTTTT
NA,TRBV28,TRBJ1-5,TRBD1,CASSQNRGGWSNQPQHF,TGTGCCAGCAGCCAGAACAGGGGCGGTTGGAGCAATCAGCCCCAGCATTTT
NA,TRBV7-2,TRBJ1-2,TRBD1,CASSLQGGDGYTF,TGTGCCAGCAGCCTTCAGGGGGGCGACGGCTACACCTTC
NA,TRBV7-9,TRBJ2-4,NA,CASSLSSGHQYF,TGTGCCAGCAGCTTATCGTCAGGACACCAGTACTTC
NA,TRBV11-3,TRBJ1-1,TRBD1,CASSSDGQGNTEAFF,TGTGCCAGCAGCTCAGACGGACAGGGTAACACTGAAGCTTTCTTT
NA,TRBV2,TRBJ2-2,TRBD2,CASSERGRANTGELFF,TGCGCCAGCAGTGAACGTGGGAGGGCGAACACCGGGGAGCTGTTTTTT
NA,TRBV2,TRBJ2-7,NA,CASSEVGQGLHEQYF,TGTGCCAGCAGTGAGGTTGGTCAGGGGCTCCACGAGCAGTACTTC
once,TRBV7-2,TRBJ2-3,NA,CASSFGGTDTDTQYF,TGTGCCAGCAGCTTTGGGGGGACAGACACAGATACGCAGTATTTT
NA,TRBV30,TRBJ1-5,NA,CAWSVGGASRQPQHF,TGTGCCTGGAGTGTGGGGGGGGCGTCCAGACAGCCCCAGCATTTT
NA,TRBV28,TRBJ2-4,TRBD2,CASTLGLAGGRLAKNIQYF,TGTGCCAGCACCCTCGGACTAGCGGGGGGGCGATTAGCCAAAAACATTCAGTACTTC
NA,TRBV6-1,TRBJ1-2,NA,CATQTRTNYGYTF,TGTGCCACACAGACCCGGACTAACTATGGCTACACCTTC
NA,TRBV5-1,TRBJ2-3,NA,CASSLEDSSTDTQYF,TGCGCCAGCAGCTTGGAGGACAGCAGCACAGATACGCAGTATTTT
NA,TRBV7-2,TRBJ2-3,TRBD1,CASSTRTGATDTQYF,TGTGCCAGCAGCACTCGGACAGGGGCCACAGATACGCAGTATTTT
NA,TRBV5-5,TRBJ1-5,TRBD1,CASSRQGSGQPQHF,TGTGCCAGCAGCCGACAGGGTTCAGGACAGCCCCAGCATTTT
NA,TRBV6-5,TRBJ1-5,NA,CASSYRQHRSEPQHF,TGTGCCAGCAGTTACCGACAACACCGATCCGAGCCCCAGCATTTT
NA,TRBV10-3,TRBJ2-3,NA,CAISEDILASERGDTQYF,TGTGCCATCAGTGAGGATATTTTGGCTAGCGAGAGGGGAGATACGCAGTATTTT